This record covers a single T cell receptor (beta chain). This receptor's antigen is unknown. Sequencing took place on an Illumina HiSeq 2000. TCR beta cDNA libraries were made by 5'RACE template switching that added a universal primer site and unique molecular identifiers. cDNA synthesis was primed from the TCR beta constant segment and was followed by two successive PCR amplification steps. On the authors' methods: MIGEC handled demultiplexing of the reads and grouping by UMI, while MiTCR was used to assemble and quantify clonotypes. To remove erroneous sequences, TCR cDNA sequences were retained only when supported by two or more reads. The tcR package was used for downstream repertoire analysis, with clonotypes matched between fractions based on CDR3 nucleotide sequence plus V segment. Antigen specificity was annotated against VDJdb with VDJmatch, allowing one amino acid substitution in CDR3. Following TCRdb reprocessing, every CDR3 protein sequence forms one entry, and DNA is not provided. TCRdb's processing, not the authors' own work, is the source of the V and J calls. The sample has about half a million distinct CDR3 sequences on record. The top ten hold more than 1.4% of the sample.

HCMV serostatus was determined by detecting HCMV-specific IgG in serum with a commercial ELISA kit. Peripheral blood mononuclear cells were isolated from blood by Ficoll density gradient centrifugation. The CDR3 runs 14 residues from the cysteine to the phenylalanine. Only the protein sequence is given. This sample was included in a study of T cells expressing NK-cell markers (dated by TCRdb to the early 2020s). For context, the study as a whole: In sorted CD3+CD56+NKG2C+, CD3+CD56+NKG2C- and CD3+CD56-NKG2C+ T-cell subsets from about 8 donors, TCR beta-chain repertoires were profiled. Among the eight sequenced donors, only one was HCMV-seronegative, while the other seven were HCMV-seropositive. All eight donors whose samples were sequenced were randomly selected healthy volunteers, three of them men and five women. Illumina HiSeq 2000/2500, MiSeq or NextSeq was used to sequence libraries as 2 x 150 bp reads. Overall results and qualifications from the work: In a handful of donors, the dominant CD3+CD56+NKG2C+ clonotypes were found to rank among the top 10 CD8+ clonotypes and to make up roughly 1.0-7.0% of CD8+ T cells. Whether the expanded NKG2C-expressing T cell clones were specific for HCMV antigens remained unclear. Those dominant clonotypes were again the most abundant among CD3+CD56-NKG2C+ cells in a handful of donors, at about 25-65%.

The specimen sequenced was blood T cells: a sorted CD56 or NKG2C T cell subset, CD4+ or CD8+ T cells, or bulk PBMC T cells (not recorded which). The rearranged chain carries TRBV12-3 or TRBV12-4 and TRBJ1-3; checking the TCRdb D call of TRBD1 is not possible without DNA. The clonotype was recovered from a woman aged 50 to 60 in good health. Donor details come from another sample of the same person, matched by shared clones. The CDR3 sequence is CASSVTGRRNTIYF.